The next 30 T cell receptor beta chains were all read from a single sample in a study of OX40 agonist ivuxolimab in advanced cancers. Assay used: immunoSEQ multiplex PCR; TCRdb lists only in-frame clones, some missing. Of about 80,000 clones listed, roughly 91% were seen once; the top ten hold 6.2%. The sample was CD4+ or CD8+ T cells sorted from blood, taken in a trial of the OX40 agonist ivuxolimab. These receptors all stem from an adult with an advanced solid tumor such as melanoma, head and neck, liver or kidney cancer.

This clone is a singleton in its sample. The V and J genes are TRBV6-1 and TRBJ2-7; 10 bases align to TRBD1. The CDR3 covers 13 residues. The germline V gene has CDR1 MNHNS and CDR2 SASEGT. Trimming at V came to 8 bases and at J to 4 bases, leaving 5 bases not matched to a gene. The CDR3 region has the DNA TGTGCCAGCGGAAGGGACAGGGGTTACGAGCAGTACTTC. Residues: CASGRDRGYEQYF.

The chain has TRBV18 and TRBJ2-7, with TRBD1 identical over 7 bases. The junction had 7 bases not matched to a gene; V was cut back by 6 bases and J by 8 bases. The CDR3 extends over 12 amino acids. In germline, CDR1 is KGHSH, CDR2 LQKENI. The CDR3 loop reads CASSRQGYQQYF. The CDR3 nucleotides are TGTGCCAGCTCCCGACAGGGTTACCAGCAGTACTTC.

This chain links TRBV6-1 with TRBJ2-1; a possible D gene is TRBD1 (5 bases). Germline V lookup: CDR1 MNHNS, CDR2 SASEGT. CDR3 length: 14 residues. The germline V and J ends were trimmed by 6 bases and 7 bases, with 16 bases remaining between them. Here the CDR3 reads CASRDQGAGNEQFF. In DNA form, the CDR3 reads TGTGCCAGCAGGGACCAAGGGGCCGGGAATGAGCAGTTCTTC.

The V gene is TRBV28, the J gene TRBJ2-1; D is perhaps TRBD2 (6 bases). The CDR3 has 14 residues. The germline V and J ends were trimmed by 4 bases and 10 bases, with 17 bases remaining between them. In germline, CDR1 is MDHEN, CDR2 SYDVKM. The CDR3 is CASSSSATSSEQFF. The CDR3 region has the DNA TGTGCCAGCAGTTCCTCCGCGACTAGTAGCGAGCAGTTCTTC.

This chain uses TRBV7-3 with TRBJ2-3; D is ambiguous. The CDR3 runs to 13 residues. Trimming cost V 1 base and J 4 bases, with 6 bases left between them. Germline CDR1 reads SGHTA; CDR2 reads FQGTGA. CDR3 amino acids: CASSLIVADTQYF. CDR3 nucleotide sequence: TGTGCCAGCAGCTTAATCGTGGCAGATACGCAGTATTTT. The full variable domain, rest sourced from reference TRBV7-3 and TRBJ2-3, is GAGVSQTPSNKVTEKGKYVELRCDPISGHTALYWYRQSLGQGPEFLIYFQGTGAADDSGLPNDRFFAVRPEGSVSTLKIQRTERGDSAVYLCASSLIVADTQYFGPGTRLTVL.

This rearrangement joins TRBV5-1 to TRBJ1-1, with D unresolved. V gave up 4 bases and J gave up 0 bases, with 10 bases separating them. The CDR3 runs 14 residues. Germline CDR1 is SGHRS and CDR2 is YFSETQ. CDR3 amino acids: CASSKPNMNTEAFF. CDR3 DNA: TGCGCCAGCAGCAAACCCAATATGAACACTGAAGCTTTCTTT.

This clone was counted a single time. The rearrangement joins TRBV6-5 to TRBJ1-2; D is unresolved. This CDR3 has 13 residues. CDR1 is MNHEY, CDR2 SVGAGI, per germline. V lost 1 base and J 2 bases, leaving 5 bases between the germline ends. In DNA, the CDR3 is TGTGCCAGCAGTTACTACCCCAACTATGGCTACACCTTC. Translating gives CASSYYPNYGYTF.

V gene TRBV28 combines with J gene TRBJ2-2; D perhaps matches TRBD2 (5 bases). The CDR3 covers 16 residues. Germline CDR1 and CDR2: MDHEN and SYDVKM. V was pared by 6 bases and J by 0 bases, with 14 bases between. The CDR3 DNA reads TGTGCCAGCAGGCGCAAGACTACCGCGAACACCGGGGAGCTGTTTTTT. This gives the protein CASRRKTTANTGELFF.

In DNA form, the CDR3 reads TGTGCCAGCGGGGTGCGCACAGATACGCAGTATTTT. Residues: CASGVRTDTQYF. The V gene is TRBV28, the J gene TRBJ2-3, with D uncertain. CDR3 size: 12 residues. Germline CDR1 is MDHEN and CDR2 is SYDVKM. Trimming stripped 8 bases from V and 1 base from J, with 7 bases between.

This clone came up once. This rearrangement joins TRBV29-1 to TRBJ1-1; D unresolved. CDR3 length equals 14 residues. V lost 7 bases to trimming and J lost 0 bases, with 15 bases between them. The germline V gene encodes CDR1 SQVTM and CDR2 ANQGSEA. This CDR3 reads CSGLRTVMNTEAFF. DNA of the CDR3: TGCAGCGGACTCCGGACCGTTATGAACACTGAAGCTTTCTTT.

The gene calls are TRBV6-1 and TRBJ1-5, with 7 bases aligning to TRBD1. Per germline, CDR1 MNHNS and CDR2 SASEGT. The CDR3 is 13 residues long. Germline trimming cut 5 bases from V and 7 bases from J; bases unmatched to any gene: 5. For the CDR3, the DNA is TGTGCCAGCAGTAGACAGGGAGGGCAGCCCCAGCATTTT. It specifies CASSRQGGQPQHF.

The V call is TRBV5-1, the J call TRBJ2-7; 7 nucleotides align to TRBD1. The CDR3 has 13 amino acids. The germline gives CDR1 SGHRS, CDR2 YFSETQ. V lost 2 bases to trimming and J lost 5 bases; unmatched junction nucleotides: 4. CDR3 coding DNA: TGCGCCAGCAGCTTTAGCACAGGGGACGAGCAGTACTTC. Its protein is CASSFSTGDEQYF.

This clone was counted once. The chain couples TRBV5-1 to TRBJ2-5, with 8 bases identical to TRBD1. The junction had 8 bases not matched to a gene; V was cut back by 2 bases and J by 5 bases. The germline CDR1 and CDR2 sequences are SGHRS and YFSETQ. This CDR3 region has 15 residues. The CDR3 region has the DNA TGCGCCAGCAGCTTAGGTGACAGGGGAAGGGAGACCCAGTACTTC. It specifies CASSLGDRGRETQYF.

With respect to this clone: The limits of the CDR3 on the DNA are not certain, so only TCRdb's listed CDR3 is given. The chain is built from TRBV7-9 and TRBJ2-1; TRBD1 is taken as the D call from the table, unchecked against the DNA. Germline V gene sequence: CDR1 SEHNR, CDR2 FQNEAQ (reference sequence). The CDR3 is 17 residues long, ends included. The CDR3 sequence is CASSLFLWDKSYNEQFF.

The genes are TRBV30 and TRBJ1-4; the D is unclear. The CDR3 length is 10 residues. Per the germline V gene, CDR1 is GTSNPN and CDR2 is SVGIG (reference sequence). The CDR3 coding sequence is TGTGCTCTACTACAAGAAAAACTGTTTTTT. Encoded protein: CALLQEKLFF.

This clone appeared once. V is TRBV9 and J is TRBJ2-5; a weak D match, TRBD2 (6 bases). Germline lookup yields CDR1 SGDLS and CDR2 YYNGEE. V dropped 8 bases and J dropped 0 bases, with 17 bases sitting between them. The CDR3 is 15 residues long. CDR3 region: CASTKGGAHQETQYF. CDR3 DNA: TGTGCCAGTACCAAAGGCGGGGCTCACCAAGAGACCCAGTACTTC.

The V and J genes are TRBV19 and TRBJ2-3, with 7 bases that match TRBD1. The V and J ends lost 3 bases and 0 bases, in that order; junction bases with no gene match: 3. The CDR3 sequence is 15 residues long. Germline V lookup: CDR1 LNHDA, CDR2 SQIVND (reference sequence). CDR3 sequence reads: CASSMGQLSTDTQYF. In DNA form, the CDR3 reads TGTGCCAGTAGTATGGGACAGCTAAGCACAGATACGCAGTATTTT. Looking up the rest from reference TRBV19 and TRBJ2-3 gives the full variable domain: DGGITQSPKYLFRKEGQNVTLSCEQNLNHDAMYWYRQDPGQGLRLIYYSQIVNDFQKGDIAEGYSVSREKKESFPLTVTSAQKNPTAFYLCASSMGQLSTDTQYFGPGTRLTVL.

The chain joins TRBV28 to TRBJ2-1, with D perhaps TRBD2 (6 bases). Trimming removed 6 bases at V and 6 bases at J, with 15 bases between. The CDR3 runs 14 residues. The V gene's germline CDR1 is MDHEN and CDR2 SYDVKM. The CDR3 loop reads CASRRLEGGNEQFF. DNA for the CDR3: TGTGCCAGCAGAAGACTAGAGGGAGGCAATGAGCAGTTCTTC.

The chain is built from TRBV25-1 and TRBJ2-3; D uncertain. This CDR3 contains 17 residues. Germline loops: CDR1 MGHDK, CDR2 SYGVNS. V lost 7 bases and J 2 bases, leaving 22 bases between the germline ends. CDR3 residues: CASNKIPQLTDTDTQYF. The CDR3 nucleotides read TGTGCCAGCAATAAGATACCCCAACTCACAGACACAGATACGCAGTATTTT.

The chain employs TRBV2 and TRBJ2-5; 9 bases align to TRBD2. With 4 bases clipped from V and 11 bases from J, the junction kept 11 bases outside the gene matches. Per germline, CDR1 SNHLY and CDR2 FYNNEI. CDR3 length: 14 amino acids. The CDR3 DNA sequence: TGTGCCAGCAGTGCGCGTAGCGGGGGCCGAATGCAGTACTTC. Translating it yields CASSARSGGRMQYF. The entire variable domain, with the rest obtained from reference TRBV2 and TRBJ2-5, is as follows: EPEVTQTPSHQVTQMGQEVILRCVPISNHLYFYWYRQILGQKVEFLVSFYNNEISEKSEIFDDQFSVERPDGSNFTLKIRSTKLEDSAMYFCASSARSGGRMQYFGPGTRLLVL.

The V gene is TRBV4-1, the J gene TRBJ1-2; TRBD1 might be the D (6 bases). The germline V gene encodes CDR1 MGHRA and CDR2 YSYEKL. This CDR3 is built from 14 residues. The V end was cut by 1 base, the J end by 8 bases, with 14 bases between. CDR3 nucleotides: TGCGCCAGCAGCCAAGTTGCCAGGGGATACGGCTACACCTTC. Translating it yields CASSQVARGYGYTF.

The chain carries TRBV5-1 and TRBJ2-7; D is perhaps TRBD1 (6 bases). Germline V lookup: CDR1 SGHRS, CDR2 YFSETQ. This CDR3 spans 18 amino acids. The V gene lost 0 bases and the J gene lost 1 base, with 20 bases spanning the gap. The CDR3 here is CASSLEAATGRASYEQYF. As DNA, the CDR3 is TGCGCCAGCAGCTTGGAGGCGGCGACAGGCAGGGCATCCTACGAGCAGTACTTC.

The CDR3 sequence: CASSYVGLGLPGEMYF. Written as DNA, the CDR3 is TGTGCCAGCAGTTACGTGGGACTTGGTTTGCCTGGGGAAATGTATTTT. The gene calls are TRBV6-5 and TRBJ2-3; tentative D call: TRBD2 (6 bases). Germline V gives CDR1 MNHEY, CDR2 SVGAGI. This CDR3 has 16 amino acids. Trimming took off 2 bases at V and 14 bases at J, with 26 bases between the two ends.

The chain employs TRBV15 and TRBJ2-5, with 7 bases matching TRBD2. V dropped 5 bases and J dropped 5; count of bases not matched to a gene: 14. CDR1 is LNHNV, CDR2 YYDKDF, per germline (reference sequence). The CDR3 totals 16 residues. The CDR3 region is CATSSYSKGGSETQYF. The DNA for the CDR3 is TGTGCCACCAGCTCTTATTCCAAGGGAGGGTCGGAGACCCAGTACTTC.

About this clone itself: The same CDR3 can be traced to other DNA sequences in this sample. This sequence joins TRBV6-5 and TRBJ1-2; D may be TRBD1 (5 bases). V was cut by 5 bases and J by 3 bases, with 10 bases left in between. The germline V gene encodes CDR1 MNHEY and CDR2 SVGAGI. This CDR3 has 13 residues. The CDR3 nucleotides are TGTGCCAGCAGTCCCCGACAGTACTATGGCTACACCTTC. Protein product: CASSPRQYYGYTF.

V gene TRBV6-6 combines with J gene TRBJ2-1; maybe TRBD2 (5 bases). Germline values: CDR1 MNHNY, CDR2 SVGAGI (reference sequence). Between the trimmed V and J ends, which lost 6 bases and 10 bases, there was a span of 22 bases. The CDR3 sequence is 15 residues long. The CDR3 nucleotides are TGTGCCAGCAGCCGTGGACTTTACGAGGGTAACGAGCAGTTCTTC. It yields the protein CASSRGLYEGNEQFF.

The chain uses TRBV5-1 and TRBJ2-7, with a tentative D call TRBD2 (5 bases). CDR3 length: 13 residues. Germline V gene lookup returns CDR1 SGHRS and CDR2 YFSETQ. The V gene lost 1 base and the J gene lost 5 bases, with 10 bases spanning the gap. The chain's CDR3 is CASSLTGSHEQYF. The CDR3 DNA follows: TGCGCCAGCAGCTTGACGGGATCCCACGAGCAGTACTTC. The entire variable domain, with the rest obtained from reference TRBV5-1 and TRBJ2-7, is as follows: KAGVTQTPRYLIKTRGQQVTLSCSPISGHRSVSWYQQTPGQGLQFLFEYFSETQRNKGNFPGRFSGRQFSNSRSEMNVSTLELGDSALYLCASSLTGSHEQYFGPGTRLTVT.

This clone appeared once. This chain joins TRBV4-3 and TRBJ2-1, with D unresolved. CDR1 and CDR2 from the germline V gene are LGHNA and YSLEER. The germline V and J ends were trimmed by 4 bases and 1 base, with 14 bases remaining between them. The CDR3 extends over 16 amino acids. The CDR3 reads CASSREHLASYNEQFF. The CDR3 region has the DNA TGCGCCAGCAGCCGCGAACACTTGGCTTCCTACAATGAGCAGTTCTTC.

This clone was observed a few times. The chain links TRBV4-3 to TRBJ2-1; D is undetermined. CDR1 is LGHNA and CDR2 is YSLEER in the germline V gene. The CDR3 consists of 14 residues. Trimming pared 2 bases from V and 0 bases from J, leaving 5 bases between. The CDR3 DNA is TGCGCCAGCAGCCAATTGAGCTCCTACAATGAGCAGTTCTTC. The encoded protein is CASSQLSSYNEQFF.

This chain uses TRBV9 with TRBJ2-1; TRBD2 agrees at 7 bases. The ends lost 0 bases at V and 4 bases at J; junction bases unmatched: 7. CDR3 length: 16 residues. Germline CDR1 reads SGDLS; CDR2 reads YYNGEE. The CDR3 nucleotides read TGTGCCAGCAGCGTAGGCTGGGAGGGGAAGTACAATGAGCAGTTCTTC. Residues: CASSVGWEGKYNEQFF.